One and the same sample provided the 12 T cell receptor beta chains below, sequenced in a study of blood T cell repertoires in COVID-19. Profiling relied on immunoSEQ multiplex PCR, and the TCRdb table lists in-frame clones only, not all of them. The sample has 110,000 to 150,000 clones; roughly 88% are singletons. Sequenced sample: peripheral blood. The receptors stem from a woman aged 60-75 years with acute or convalescent COVID-19.

V is TRBV30 and J is TRBJ1-5; possibly TRBD1 for D (5 bases). The V end lost 1 base, the J end lost 7 bases, and 14 bases lay between the germline ends. This CDR3 region has 14 residues. Germline V CDR1 and CDR2: GTSNPN, SVGIG (reference sequence). The CDR3 spells CAWSAGGSFQPQHF. CDR3 sequence (DNA): TGTGCCTGGAGTGCGGGGGGAAGTTTCCAGCCCCAGCATTTT.

The count of this clone is one. V usage is TRBV19 and J usage is TRBJ1-6; TRBD1 might be the D (6 bases). The CDR3 totals 14 residues. Per the germline V gene, CDR1 is LNHDA and CDR2 is SQIVND (reference sequence). Trimming left V 3 bases short and J 7 bases short, with 10 bases between. The chain's CDR3 is CASSMTGANSPLHF. CDR3 DNA: TGTGCCAGTAGTATGACAGGAGCAAATTCACCCCTCCACTTT. Complete variable domain (other parts from reference TRBV19 and TRBJ1-6): DGGITQSPKYLFRKEGQNVTLSCEQNLNHDAMYWYRQDPGQGLRLIYYSQIVNDFQKGDIAEGYSVSREKKESFPLTVTSAQKNPTAFYLCASSMTGANSPLHFGNGTRLTVT.

The chain combines TRBV5-4 with TRBJ1-1; D gene uncertain. Trimming removed 0 bases from V and 0 bases from J, with 15 bases in between. The CDR3 extends over 17 amino acids. The germline V gene encodes CDR1 SGHNT and CDR2 YYREEE (reference sequence). CDR3 in DNA: TGTGCCAGCAGCTTGGAAGGGAGTAGTGGAGTGAACACTGAAGCTTTCTTT. Its translation is CASSLEGSSGVNTEAFF.

This sequence joins TRBV5-1 and TRBJ2-7; 8 bases match TRBD1. Germline V gives CDR1 SGHRS, CDR2 YFSETQ. This CDR3 region has 16 residues. V trimming: 0 bases; J trimming: 2 bases; junction bases outside the gene matches: 7. The CDR3 reads CASSLDLQGAPYEQYF. The CDR3 region has the DNA TGCGCCAGCAGCTTGGATCTCCAGGGGGCTCCCTACGAGCAGTACTTC.

The chain recombines TRBV5-1 with TRBJ2-7; 9 bases line up with TRBD1. J lost 2 bases, V lost 0 bases, and 3 bases had no gene match. Per germline, CDR1 SGHRS and CDR2 YFSETQ. This CDR3 region has 15 residues. The CDR3: CASSLAGTGPYEQYF. Written as DNA, the CDR3 is TGCGCCAGCAGCTTGGCCGGGACAGGGCCCTACGAGCAGTACTTC.

The chain joins TRBV27 to TRBJ1-4; 10 bases agree with TRBD1. The germline gives CDR1 MNHEY, CDR2 SMNVEV (reference sequence). This CDR3 is built from 18 residues. The ends lost 4 bases at V and 3 bases at J; junction bases unmatched: 11. CDR3 sequence reads: CASSSGTGEVYPNEKLFF. As DNA, the CDR3 is TGTGCCAGCAGTTCGGGGACAGGGGAAGTTTACCCTAATGAAAAACTGTTTTTT.

The chain is built from TRBV24-1 and TRBJ1-2, with TRBD1 identical over 8 bases. V trimming: 9 bases; J trimming: 4 bases; junction bases outside the gene matches: 12. CDR3 length: 15 residues. From germline, CDR1 is KGHDR and CDR2 SFDVKD. The CDR3 sequence: CATWGQETSSYGYTF. In DNA, the CDR3 is TGTGCCACCTGGGGACAGGAAACCTCCTCCTATGGCTACACCTTC.

V is TRBV11-3 and J is TRBJ2-2; tentative D call: TRBD1 (6 bases). Trimming took 5 bases from V and 0 from J, leaving 13 bases between them. The CDR3 length is 16 residues. Germline CDR1 reads SGHNT; CDR2 reads YENEEA. CDR3 residues: CASSPLGAPNTGELFF. CDR3 sequence (DNA): TGTGCCAGCAGCCCATTGGGGGCCCCGAACACCGGGGAGCTGTTTTTT.

V gene TRBV12-3 or TRBV12-4 combines with J gene TRBJ1-2; 9 positions agree with TRBD1. J gave up 6 bases and V 6 bases, and 2 bases lay outside the gene matches. The CDR3 has 12 residues. The chain's CDR3 is CASRTGGNGYTF. CDR3 bases: TGTGCCAGCAGGACAGGGGGTAATGGCTACACCTTC.

This sequence joins TRBV27 and TRBJ1-1; TRBD1 matches 8 bases. Per germline, CDR1 MNHEY and CDR2 SMNVEV (reference sequence). The CDR3 totals 15 residues. The V gene end was trimmed by 5 bases and the J gene end by 0 bases; junction bases not matched to a gene: 5. The DNA for the CDR3 is TGTGCCAGCAGTCCGACAGGGGCTGTGAACACTGAAGCTTTCTTT. Translated: CASSPTGAVNTEAFF.

The rearrangement joins TRBV19 to TRBJ1-1; D possibly corresponds to TRBD1 (6 bases). The CDR3 is 18 residues long. Trimming cost V 7 bases and J 2 bases, with 26 bases left between them. Germline V gene sequence: CDR1 LNHDA, CDR2 SQIVND (reference sequence). The CDR3 spells CASTPRVAGAVRNTEAFF. CDR3 in DNA: TGTGCCAGTACCCCCCGGGTCGCAGGGGCGGTGAGAAACACTGAAGCTTTCTTT.

The chain combines TRBV11-2 with TRBJ2-7; D might be TRBD2 (5 bases). The CDR3 extends over 13 amino acids. Trimming removed 2 bases at V and 4 bases at J, with 9 bases between. Germline CDR1 is SGHAT and CDR2 is FQNNGV. The CDR3 nucleotides read TGTGCCAGCAGCTTAAACGGGGATTACGAGCAGTACTTC. The encoded protein is CASSLNGDYEQYF.